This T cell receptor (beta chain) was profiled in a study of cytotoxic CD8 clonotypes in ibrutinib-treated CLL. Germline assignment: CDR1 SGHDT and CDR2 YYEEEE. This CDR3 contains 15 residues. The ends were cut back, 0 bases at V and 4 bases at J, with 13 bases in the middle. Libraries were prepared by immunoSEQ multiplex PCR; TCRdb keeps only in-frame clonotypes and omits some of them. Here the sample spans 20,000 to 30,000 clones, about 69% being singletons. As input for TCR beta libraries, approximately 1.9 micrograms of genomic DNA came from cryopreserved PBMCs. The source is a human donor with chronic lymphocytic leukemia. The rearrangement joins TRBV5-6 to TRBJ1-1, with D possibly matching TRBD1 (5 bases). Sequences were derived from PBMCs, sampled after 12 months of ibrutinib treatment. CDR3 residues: CASSLVSGGSTEAFF. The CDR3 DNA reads TGTGCCAGCAGCTTGGTTTCGGGGGGGAGCACTGAAGCTTTCTTT.